This T cell receptor (beta chain) stems from a study of CD8 T cells in ankylosing spondylitis. Overall study findings and caveats: Characteristic, it appeared, of ankylosing spondylitis blood was a TCR beta motif of eight highly homologous variants.

With 4 bases clipped from V and 2 bases from J, the junction kept 10 bases outside the gene matches. Germline loops: CDR1 MNHEY, CDR2 SVGAGI. This CDR3 comprises 16 residues. TCRdb redid the calling of the 5' RACE reads with MiXCR, one entry per CDR3 protein. The table has some 130,000 distinct CDR3 sequences, approximately 7.4% seen once. This clonotype appeared a few times. Its antigen is unknown. The chain joins TRBV6-5 to TRBJ1-1; 7 bases align to TRBD1. What was sequenced was blood, either unsorted or a sorted T cell fraction (not recorded which). The receptor was derived from a female donor with ankylosing spondylitis or in good health (not recorded which). CDR3 region: CASSSINRGGNTEAFF. For the CDR3, the DNA is TGTGCCAGCAGTTCCATCAACAGGGGCGGTAACACTGAAGCTTTCTTT.